This T cell receptor (beta chain) was sequenced for a study of tumor-infiltrating lymphocytes in oesophageal squamous cell carcinoma listed by TCRdb under 2016. The junction carries 15 bases between V and J, which are trimmed by 6 bases and 7 bases respectively. CDR1 and CDR2 (MDHEN, SYDVKM) derive from the germline V gene. The CDR3 sequence holds 14 residues, the cysteine and phenylalanine included. The only DNA kept is the CDR3, 42 bases in frame from the first base. The table lists this clonotype with many counts. Its specific antigen is unknown. No much larger clone is present one base from it, and per-base qualities are unavailable. Library method: PCR. The sample was run on an Illumina HiSeq 2000. TCRdb's own reprocessing of the public reads used fastp at Q25 and MiXCR and kept productive beta chains. Here each entry gathers all rows of one CDR3 protein and keeps the most common genes and DNA. The sample has about 20,000 distinct CDR3 sequences on record, around 41% of them singletons. The ten largest make up roughly 13% of the sample.

Specimen: normal esophageal tissue next to the tumor. The chain is made from TRBV28 and TRBJ1-4, with the D segment identity uncertain. This receptor was identified in a male donor with esophageal squamous cell carcinoma. The CDR3 has the sequence CASRRPTRGEKLFF. The nucleotides read TGTGCCAGCAGGCGGCCCACTCGCGGTGAAAAACTGTTTTTT.